This record concerns one T cell receptor beta chain sequence. What it binds is unknown. Germline and junction disagree at one end, which may indicate a read error. TCRdb used MiXCR to reprocess the 5' RACE reads, holding one entry per CDR3 protein. The table records 800,000 to 900,000 distinct CDR3 sequences, around 11% of them present only once. The data are from a study of CD8 T cells in ankylosing spondylitis. Study-level points and caveats: Past studies reported some motif variants in reactive arthritis synovial fluid and blood. Blood of patients with ankylosing spondylitis appeared to be characterized by a TCR beta motif of 8 or 9 highly homologous variants.

The CDR3 is made up of 16 amino acids. Germline loops: CDR1 DFQATT, CDR2 SNEGSKA (reference sequence). Sequenced sample: blood, either unsorted or a sorted T cell fraction (not recorded which). V and J are TRBV20-1 and TRBJ2-1; 7 bases align to TRBD2. This receptor was identified in a male donor with ankylosing spondylitis. In nucleotides, the CDR3 is TGCTGTGCTAGAGGCCGGGGGGTGTCCAGATACAATGAGCAGTTCTTC. It specifies CCARGRGVSRYNEQFF.